This T cell receptor beta chain was identified in a study of blood T cell repertoires in COVID-19. Looking at the study overall: Both acute and convalescent COVID-19 samples were obtained from the United States, Italy and Spain.

Only one count was recorded for this clone. This CDR3 has 17 amino acids. Germline assignment: CDR1 MGHDK and CDR2 SYGVNS. The J segment lost 0 bases and the V segment lost 0 bases, leaving 5 bases of the junction unmatched. Libraries were prepared by immunoSEQ multiplex PCR; TCRdb keeps only in-frame clonotypes and omits some of them. Of approximately 66,000 clones detected, roughly 86% appear once; the ten largest clones hold approximately 7%. The sequence came from a man in his fifties or sixties with active COVID-19. The sample taken for sequencing was peripheral blood. The V call is TRBV25-1, the J call TRBJ2-4, with 7 bases that match TRBD2. The CDR3 spells CASSEYVGTIAKNIQYF. As DNA, the CDR3 is TGTGCCAGCAGTGAATATGTGGGGACTATAGCCAAAAACATTCAGTACTTC.